These 8 T cell receptor beta chains came from one sample sequenced in a study of identical twins. Each CDR3 protein is one row after TCRdb ran MiXCR on the 5' RACE reads. The sample shows fewer than 650,000 distinct CDR3 sequences, 7.1% of them seen only once. This sample also belongs to another study, concerning yellow fever vaccine responses in identical twins.

Sequencing was done on a sample of PBMCs. All receptors derive from a woman under 30 in good health.

This clonotype appeared many times. The rearrangement joins TRBV5-1 to TRBJ2-2; 7 bases align to TRBD1. The CDR3 consists of 16 residues. Germline-derived CDR1 and CDR2 are SGHRS and YFSETQ. J was trimmed by 2 bases and V by 3 bases; bases with no gene match: 7. The CDR3 reads CASSSRDRANTGELFF. In nucleotides, the CDR3 is TGCGCCAGCAGCTCCAGGGACAGAGCTAACACCGGGGAGCTGTTTTTT. The entire variable domain, with the rest obtained from reference TRBV5-1 and TRBJ2-2, is as follows: KAGVTQTPRYLIKTRGQQVTLSCSPISGHRSVSWYQQTPGQGLQFLFEYFSETQRNKGNFPGRFSGRQFSNSRSEMNVSTLELGDSALYLCASSSRDRANTGELFFGEGSRLTVL.

Ten or more counts support this clonotype. The V call is TRBV15, the J call TRBJ2-1; D assignment may be TRBD1 or TRBD2 (6 bases each). This CDR3 spans 15 amino acids. The germline gives CDR1 LNHNV, CDR2 YYDKDF (reference sequence). Trimming left V 8 bases short and J 4 bases short, with 18 bases between. Here the CDR3 DNA reads TGTGCCACCGCCCCGTCGGGGGCCCAATACAATGAGCAGTTCTTC. It encodes CATAPSGAQYNEQFF. Variable domain in full (rest from reference TRBV15 and TRBJ2-1): DAMVIQNPRYQVTQFGKPVTLSCSQTLNHNVMYWYQQKSSQAPKLLFHYYDKDFNNEADTPDNFQSRRPNTSFCFLDIRSPGLGDTAMYLCATAPSGAQYNEQFFGPGTRLTVL.

The gene calls are TRBV29-1 and TRBJ2-3; D possibly uses TRBD1 or TRBD2 (5 bases each). The CDR3 covers 13 residues. V gave up 7 bases and J gave up 0 bases, with 11 bases separating them. Germline V gene lookup returns CDR1 SQVTM and CDR2 ANQGSEA. The CDR3: CSAVGGSTDTQYF. In DNA form, the CDR3 reads TGCAGCGCGGTTGGGGGTAGCACAGATACGCAGTATTTT.

This chain joins TRBV2 and TRBJ1-1; tentatively, D is TRBD1 (5 bases). This CDR3 is 16 amino acids long. Germline CDR1 is SNHLY and CDR2 is FYNNEI. The V end lost 6 bases, the J end lost 2 bases, and 19 bases lay between the germline ends. The CDR3: CASRGVGRSANTEAFF. CDR3 bases: TGTGCCAGCAGGGGGGTGGGAAGGAGCGCAAACACTGAAGCTTTCTTT.

This clonotype was found a few times. This rearrangement joins TRBV10-2 to TRBJ2-5; D is uncertain. The CDR3 totals 15 residues. Trimming removed 2 bases at V and 8 bases at J, with 18 bases between. Germline assignment: CDR1 WSHSY and CDR2 SAAADI. For the CDR3, the DNA is TGCGCCAGCAGTGAGCTTTTGGGCCCCGCCAGTACCCAGTACTTC. This gives the protein CASSELLGPASTQYF.

This clonotype was observed a handful of times. The chain combines TRBV7-8 with TRBJ2-3, with TRBD1 matching 12 bases. The CDR3 extends over 15 amino acids. Germline CDR1 is SGHVS and CDR2 is FQNEAQ. J was trimmed by 8 bases and V by 5 bases; bases with no gene match: 8. The CDR3 DNA sequence: TGTGCCAGCAGCCCAGGGACAGGGGGCCGCGGTACGCAGTATTTT. Translated, it gives CASSPGTGGRGTQYF.

The chain employs TRBV12-3 or TRBV12-4 and TRBJ1-5; TRBD1 is a possible D gene (5 bases). The CDR3 consists of 14 residues. Trimming pared 7 bases from V and 4 bases from J, leaving 14 bases between. As DNA, the CDR3 is TGTGCCAGCACCACCGGGACCCTAAATCAGCCCCAGCATTTT. This encodes CASTTGTLNQPQHF.

V is TRBV4-1 and J is TRBJ1-1; the D is unclear. V was pared by 2 bases and J by 10 bases, with 17 bases between. CDR3 size: 14 residues. Germline V gene data show CDR1 as MGHRA and CDR2 as YSYEKL. CDR3 nucleotides: TGCGCCAGCAGCCAACTCGGCGGGAACGTAGGAGCTTTCTTT. Translated, it gives CASSQLGGNVGAFF.